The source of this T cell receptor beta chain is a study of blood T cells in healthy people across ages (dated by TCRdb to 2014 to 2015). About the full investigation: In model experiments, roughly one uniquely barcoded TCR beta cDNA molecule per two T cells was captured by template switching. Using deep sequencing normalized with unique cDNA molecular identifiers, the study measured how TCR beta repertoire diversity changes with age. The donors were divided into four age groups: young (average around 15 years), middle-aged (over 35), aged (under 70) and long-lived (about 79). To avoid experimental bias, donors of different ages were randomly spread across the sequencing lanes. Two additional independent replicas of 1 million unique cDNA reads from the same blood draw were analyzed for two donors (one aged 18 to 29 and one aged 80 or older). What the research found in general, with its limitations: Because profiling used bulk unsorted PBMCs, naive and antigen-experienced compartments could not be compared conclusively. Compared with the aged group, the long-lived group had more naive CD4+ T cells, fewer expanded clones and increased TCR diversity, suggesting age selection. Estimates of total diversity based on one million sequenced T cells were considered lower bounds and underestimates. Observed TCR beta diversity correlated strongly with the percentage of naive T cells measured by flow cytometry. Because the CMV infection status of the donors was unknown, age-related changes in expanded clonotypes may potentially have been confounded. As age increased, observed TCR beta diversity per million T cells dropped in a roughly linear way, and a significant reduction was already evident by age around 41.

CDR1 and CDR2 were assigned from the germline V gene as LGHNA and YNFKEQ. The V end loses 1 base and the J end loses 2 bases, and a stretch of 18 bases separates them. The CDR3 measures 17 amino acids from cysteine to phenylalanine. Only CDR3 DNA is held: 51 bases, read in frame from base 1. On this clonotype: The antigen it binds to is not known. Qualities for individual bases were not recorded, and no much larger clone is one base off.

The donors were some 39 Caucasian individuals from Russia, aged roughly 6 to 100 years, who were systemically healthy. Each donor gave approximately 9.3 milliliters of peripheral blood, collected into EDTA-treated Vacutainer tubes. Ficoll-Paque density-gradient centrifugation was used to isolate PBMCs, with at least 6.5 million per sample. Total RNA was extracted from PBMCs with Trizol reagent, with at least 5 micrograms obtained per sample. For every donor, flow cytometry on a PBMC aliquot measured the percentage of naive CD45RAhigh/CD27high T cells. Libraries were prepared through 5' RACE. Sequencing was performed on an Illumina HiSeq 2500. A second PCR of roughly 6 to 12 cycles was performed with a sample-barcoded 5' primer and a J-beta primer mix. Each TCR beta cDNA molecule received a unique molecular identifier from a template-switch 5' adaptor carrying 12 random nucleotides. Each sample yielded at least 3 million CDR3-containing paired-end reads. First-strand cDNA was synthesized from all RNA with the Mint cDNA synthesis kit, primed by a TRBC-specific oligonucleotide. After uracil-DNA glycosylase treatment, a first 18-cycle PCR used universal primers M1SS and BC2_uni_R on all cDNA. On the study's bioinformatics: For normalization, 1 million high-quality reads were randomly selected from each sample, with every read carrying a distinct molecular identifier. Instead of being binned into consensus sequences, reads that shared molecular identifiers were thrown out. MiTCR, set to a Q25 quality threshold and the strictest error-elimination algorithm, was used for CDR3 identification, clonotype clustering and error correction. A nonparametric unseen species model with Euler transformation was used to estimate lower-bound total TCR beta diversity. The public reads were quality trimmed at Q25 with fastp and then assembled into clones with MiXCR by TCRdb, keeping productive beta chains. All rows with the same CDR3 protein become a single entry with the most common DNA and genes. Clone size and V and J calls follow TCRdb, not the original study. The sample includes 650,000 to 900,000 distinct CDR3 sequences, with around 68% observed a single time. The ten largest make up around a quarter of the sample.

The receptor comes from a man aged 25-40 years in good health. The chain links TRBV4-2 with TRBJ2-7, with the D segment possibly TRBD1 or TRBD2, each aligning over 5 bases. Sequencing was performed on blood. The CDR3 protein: CASSQVGLGALTYEQYF. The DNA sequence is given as TGTGCCAGCAGCCAAGTCGGTCTCGGGGCCCTAACCTACGAGCAGTACTTC.